This T cell receptor beta chain was found in a study of control samples from healthy donors and cancer patients. Sequenced by immunoSEQ multiplex PCR; TCRdb stores in-frame clones only, minus some. The sample includes about 130,000 clones, 85% to 95% of them seen just once. The CDR3 spans 12 residues. Germline CDR1 reads SNHLY; CDR2 reads FYNNEI. The V end was cut by 6 bases, the J end by 1 base, with 4 bases between. Sequencing used PBMCs. The V and J genes are TRBV2 and TRBJ1-5, with D hard to call. The origin of this receptor is a man in his fifties or sixties with colorectal cancer. The CDR3 DNA reads TGTGCCAGCAGAAAAAGCAATCAGCCCCAGCATTTT. Its protein product is CASRKSNQPQHF. The full variable domain, in which reference TRBV2 and TRBJ1-5 provide the parts outside the CDR3, is EPEVTQTPSHQVTQMGQEVILRCVPISNHLYFYWYRQILGQKVEFLVSFYNNEISEKSEIFDDQFSVERPDGSNFTLKIRSTKLEDSAMYFCASRKSNQPQHFGDGTRLSIL.